Following are 29 T cell receptor beta chains from one sample sequenced in a study of Ad26.COV2.S vaccination and SARS-CoV-2 variants. Treatment indicated: 15 to 20 received Ad26.COV2.S at low or high dose, single or two shots; 5 received placebo; per-sample allocation not given. Samples analyzed were those drawn on day 63 after the first vaccine or placebo injection. TCRdb's table, derived via immunoSEQ multiplex PCR, lists solely in-frame clones and lacks some. The repertoire holds roughly 390,000 clones, with less than 90% as singletons. The sequences come from peripheral blood, collected in a trial of Ad26.COV2.S vaccine versus placebo. The receptors derive from a person between 18 and 65 years old who received the Ad26.COV2.S COVID-19 vaccine or a placebo.

The rearrangement uses TRBV5-6 and TRBJ1-1; D remains ambiguous. Trimming removed 0 bases from V and 0 bases from J, with 9 bases in between. This CDR3 has 15 residues. Germline loops: CDR1 SGHDT, CDR2 YYEEEE. The CDR3 coding sequence is TGTGCCAGCAGCTTGGTTGGCAAGCTGAACACTGAAGCTTTCTTT. This sequence encodes CASSLVGKLNTEAFF.

The V call is TRBV6-5, the J call TRBJ1-2, with 7 bases fitting TRBD1. There are 14 residues in the CDR3. Germline V gene lookup returns CDR1 MNHEY and CDR2 SVGAGI. V was clipped by 6 bases and J by 7 bases; unmatched bases: 11. CDR3 nucleotides: TGTGCCAGCAGGAGGGGACAGCGAAGTAGTGGCTACACCTTC. Translating gives CASRRGQRSSGYTF.

The chain joins TRBV14 to TRBJ1-5; weak D call: TRBD1 (5 bases). The CDR3 spans 15 residues. V gave up 6 bases and J gave up 1 base, with 13 bases separating them. Germline loops: CDR1 SGHDN, CDR2 FVKESK. CDR3 sequence: CASRGKGKSNQPQHF. The DNA of the CDR3 is TGTGCCAGCAGGGGGAAGGGGAAGAGCAATCAGCCCCAGCATTTT. The variable domain in full, with the rest retrieved from reference TRBV14 and TRBJ1-5, is EAGVTQFPSHSVIEKGQTVTLRCDPISGHDNLYWYRRVMGKEIKFLLHFVKESKQDESGMPNNRFLAERTGGTYSTLKVQPAELEDSGVYFCASRGKGKSNQPQHFGDGTRLSIL.

This sequence joins TRBV5-1 and TRBJ1-1; D might be TRBD1 (5 bases). CDR3 length: 15 amino acids. Germline CDR1 is SGHRS and CDR2 is YFSETQ. Trimming shortened V by 4 bases and J by 3 bases, and 16 bases separated the two germline ends. Here the CDR3 reads CASSGRGLGDTEAFF. The CDR3 nucleotides read TGCGCCAGCAGCGGGAGGGGCCTTGGGGACACTGAAGCTTTCTTT.

In DNA form, the CDR3 reads TGTGCCAGTAGTCGGGGACGGTTTGAGATTGGCAATCAGCCCCAGCATTTT. Its protein product is CASSRGRFEIGNQPQHF. The rearrangement uses TRBV19 and TRBJ1-5, with D perhaps matching TRBD1 (5 bases). The length of the CDR3 is 17 residues. V gave up 5 bases and J gave up 2 bases, with 19 bases separating them. Germline V CDR1 and CDR2: LNHDA, SQIVND (reference sequence).

The rearrangement uses TRBV6-6 and TRBJ2-5, with 9 bases that match TRBD2. The CDR3 is 15 residues long. The ends lost 0 bases at V and 6 bases at J; junction bases unmatched: 5. The germline gives CDR1 MNHNY, CDR2 SVGAGI (reference sequence). Here the CDR3 reads CASSYSLSGGKTQYF. Here the CDR3 DNA reads TGTGCCAGCAGTTACTCGTTAAGCGGGGGGAAGACCCAGTACTTC.

The chain links TRBV27 to TRBJ1-2; TRBD1 agrees at 7 bases. This CDR3 has 15 residues. After removal of 5 bases from V and 7 bases from J, the junction contained 13 bases not matched to a gene. Germline V lookup: CDR1 MNHEY, CDR2 SMNVEV (reference sequence). The CDR3 spells CASSPFETGTGGYTF. CDR3 bases: TGTGCCAGCAGTCCTTTTGAGACAGGGACGGGTGGCTACACCTTC.

The chain has TRBV28 and TRBJ1-1; D uncertain. The CDR3 extends over 12 amino acids. Germline V gives CDR1 MDHEN, CDR2 SYDVKM. V was cut by 5 bases and J by 1 base, with 5 bases left in between. The CDR3 DNA reads TGTGCCAGCAGTCTAAGGAACACTGAAGCTTTCTTT. Translation gives CASSLRNTEAFF.

The V gene is TRBV3-1 (or the pseudogene TRBV3-2), the J gene TRBJ1-5; no firm D call. With 1 base removed from V and 4 bases from J, the gap between germline ends came to 5 bases. The V gene's germline CDR1 is LGHDT and CDR2 YNNKEL (reference sequence). The CDR3 totals 13 residues. CDR3 residues: CASSQGPNQPQHF. The CDR3 DNA reads TGTGCCAGCAGCCAAGGCCCTAATCAGCCCCAGCATTTT.

For the CDR3, the DNA is TGTGCCACCAGCCCAGACGTAAAACCTTTTAGGATTAACTATGGCTACACCTTC. Translated, it gives CATSPDVKPFRINYGYTF. This chain joins TRBV15 and TRBJ1-2, with D unresolved. The V end lost 5 bases, the J end lost 1 base, and 23 bases lay between the germline ends. The germline CDR1 and CDR2 sequences are LNHNV and YYDKDF (reference sequence). CDR3 length: 18 amino acids.

In this sample, this clone turned up once. This sequence joins TRBV6-5 and TRBJ2-3; D is perhaps TRBD1 (5 bases). V was cut by 0 bases and J by 4 bases, with 11 bases left in between. The CDR3 is 15 amino acids. Germline values: CDR1 MNHEY, CDR2 SVGAGI. CDR3 loop: CASSYSRRGADTQYF. The CDR3 region has the DNA TGTGCCAGCAGTTACTCGCGAAGGGGCGCAGATACGCAGTATTTT.

The rearrangement uses TRBV5-4 and TRBJ2-7, with D hard to call. Trimming removed 0 bases from V and 6 bases from J, with 13 bases in between. Germline-derived CDR1 and CDR2 are SGHNT and YYREEE (reference sequence). The CDR3 consists of 14 residues. The CDR3 DNA reads TGTGCCAGCAGCTTGGAGCAGGAGACACCCGAGCAGTACTTC. It translates to CASSLEQETPEQYF.

This clone came up a few times. V and J are TRBV5-1 and TRBJ2-7; D remains unclear. V was cut by 4 bases and J by 4 bases, with 6 bases left in between. CDR1 is SGHRS and CDR2 is YFSETQ in the germline V gene. CDR3 length: 11 residues. The DNA of the CDR3 is TGCGCCAGCAGCGCTGAATACGAGCAGTACTTC. Its protein product is CASSAEYEQYF.

V gene TRBV25-1 combines with J gene TRBJ1-5; D not resolved. This CDR3 has 15 amino acids. The V and J ends lost 6 bases and 2 bases respectively, with 14 bases between them. Germline lookup yields CDR1 MGHDK and CDR2 SYGVNS. CDR3 nucleotides: TGTGCCAGCAGGGCCGGCGGGGTCGGCAATCAGCCCCAGCATTTT. This encodes CASRAGGVGNQPQHF. The full variable domain, its missing parts supplied by reference TRBV25-1 and TRBJ1-5, is EADIYQTPRYLVIGTGKKITLECSQTMGHDKMYWYQQDPGMELHLIHYSYGVNSTEKGDLSSESTVSRIRTEHFPLTLESARPSHTSQYLCASRAGGVGNQPQHFGDGTRLSIL.

The chain has TRBV3-1 (or the pseudogene TRBV3-2) and TRBJ1-1; D remains unclear. Trimming cost V 0 bases and J 4 bases, with 12 bases left between them. Germline V lookup: CDR1 LGHDT, CDR2 YNNKEL (reference sequence). CDR3 size: 15 residues. The CDR3 nucleotides read TGTGCCAGCAGCCAAGAGGGTTTCGGGCGCACTGAAGCTTTCTTT. Amino acids: CASSQEGFGRTEAFF.

This clone has just one count. The V call is TRBV21-1, the J call TRBJ2-5; TRBD2 was called by the table and not checked on the DNA. TRBV21-1 is listed as a pseudogene. CDR3 size: 16 residues. This CDR3 reads CASSDLLAGGDKTQYF. CDR3 sequence (DNA): TGTGCCAGCAGCGACCTATTAGCGGGGGGGGATAAGACCCAGTACTTC.

The chain uses TRBV3-1 (or the pseudogene TRBV3-2) and TRBJ2-2; the D call may be TRBD1 or TRBD2 (7 bases each). Trimming left V 5 bases short and J 3 bases short, with 16 bases between. CDR3 size: 16 residues. Germline CDR1 LGHDT, CDR2 YNNKEL (reference sequence). CDR3 loop: CASSAGGGRDTGELFF. The CDR3 DNA follows: TGTGCCAGCAGCGCAGGGGGAGGGCGCGACACCGGGGAGCTGTTTTTT.

This chain links TRBV12-1 with TRBJ1-5; the D call in the table, TRBD1, was not verified against the DNA. TRBV12-1 is a pseudogene segment. The CDR3 runs to 18 residues. The CDR3, as DNA: TGTGCCAGCAGCTTGGTGAGACTGACAGTCTCTTATGTTGGACCCCAGCATTTT. Amino acids: CASSLVRLTVSYVGPQHF.

This clone occurred a few times. This rearrangement joins TRBV4-1 to TRBJ1-1; 10 bases fit TRBD1. CDR3 length: 16 amino acids. The germline CDR1 and CDR2 sequences are MGHRA and YSYEKL. V lost 2 bases, J lost 6 bases, and 9 bases stayed unmatched. CDR3 sequence: CASSQRGTGESAEAFF. CDR3 sequence (DNA): TGCGCCAGCAGCCAAAGGGGGACAGGGGAGTCGGCTGAAGCTTTCTTT.

J is TRBJ1-5 and V is TRBV30, with D perhaps TRBD1 (5 bases). The CDR3 consists of 18 residues. V lost 1 base and J 0 bases, leaving 19 bases between the germline ends. Germline V gives CDR1 GTSNPN, CDR2 SVGIG (reference sequence). CDR3 region: CAWSASRAGLYSNQPQHF. The DNA of the CDR3 is TGTGCCTGGAGTGCTTCAAGAGCAGGGCTTTATAGCAATCAGCCCCAGCATTTT.

V gene TRBV6-5 combines with J gene TRBJ1-3; no firm D call. The V gene's germline CDR1 is MNHEY and CDR2 SVGAGI. The CDR3 extends over 15 amino acids. The germline V and J ends were trimmed by 2 bases and 0 bases, with 8 bases remaining between them. CDR3 sequence (DNA): TGTGCCAGCAGTTACGAACGGGGCTCTGGAAACACCATATATTTT. Its translation is CASSYERGSGNTIYF.

This rearrangement joins TRBV5-5 to TRBJ2-7, with a weak D call TRBD2 (5 bases). The CDR3 has 13 residues. CDR1 SGHKS and CDR2 YYEKEE come from the germline V gene (reference sequence). Trimming left V 4 bases short and J 3 bases short, with 11 bases between. DNA for the CDR3: TGTGCCAGCAGCACCAGGACTTACTACGAGCAGTACTTC. Protein: CASSTRTYYEQYF. The full variable domain, with the rest looked up from reference TRBV5-5 and TRBJ2-7, is DAGVTQSPTHLIKTRGQQVTLRCSPISGHKSVSWYQQVLGQGPQFIFQYYEKEERGRGNFPDRFSARQFPNYSSELNVNALLLGDSALYLCASSTRTYYEQYFGPGTRLTVT.

The chain recombines TRBV21-1 with TRBJ1-1. TRBV21-1 represents a pseudogene. This CDR3 spans 13 amino acids. The CDR3 spells CARNRGTNTEAFF. In nucleotides, the CDR3 is TGTGCCAGAAACCGGGGGACGAACACTGAAGCTTTCTTT.

This clone appeared once. The rearrangement uses TRBV24-1 and TRBJ2-1; 9 positions agree with TRBD2. This CDR3 has 16 amino acids. V was pared by 4 bases and J by 5 bases, with 8 bases of the junction left unmatched. The V gene's germline CDR1 is KGHDR and CDR2 SFDVKD. CDR3 loop: CATSEYSGGWNNEQFF. The CDR3, as DNA: TGTGCCACCAGTGAATACAGCGGGGGGTGGAACAATGAGCAGTTCTTC.

In DNA form, the CDR3 reads TGCGCCAGCAGCCAAGACCACCCCTTCGGGAGCGGCTCTCCCTACAATGAGCAGTTCTTC. Translated, it gives CASSQDHPFGSGSPYNEQFF. This chain connects TRBV4-3 to TRBJ2-1, with D possibly being TRBD2 (6 bases). V was clipped by 0 bases and J by 2 bases, with 23 bases between them. Germline-derived CDR1 and CDR2 are LGHNA and YSLEER. This CDR3 has 20 residues.

Regarding this clone: This sample also contains other DNA sequences that code for the same CDR3. The gene calls are TRBV12-3 or TRBV12-4 and TRBJ1-1; D is unclear. The CDR3 has 12 residues. Between the trimmed V and J ends, which lost 6 bases and 3 bases, there was a span of 8 bases. The DNA for the CDR3 is TGTGCCAGCAGCTTCCGGGACACTGAAGCTTTCTTT. Translated, it gives CASSFRDTEAFF.

This chain connects TRBV5-1 to TRBJ1-1, with 7 nucleotides matching TRBD1. The J segment lost 4 bases and the V segment lost 0 bases, leaving 9 bases of the junction unmatched. In germline, CDR1 is SGHRS, CDR2 YFSETQ. This CDR3 spans 16 amino acids. CDR3 region: CASSLVRGQRSTEAFF. CDR3 bases: TGCGCCAGCAGCTTGGTAAGGGGGCAAAGGAGCACTGAAGCTTTCTTT.

V is TRBV12-3 or TRBV12-4 and J is TRBJ1-1; D not resolved. The CDR3 consists of 12 residues. Trimming removed 5 bases at V and 0 bases at J, with 4 bases between. CDR3 protein: CASSTMNTEAFF. As DNA, the CDR3 is TGTGCCAGCAGTACGATGAACACTGAAGCTTTCTTT.

This clone was recorded once. This sequence joins TRBV5-1 and TRBJ2-3, with no clear D. This CDR3 comprises 13 residues. Between the trimmed V and J ends, which lost 2 bases and 3 bases, there was a span of 7 bases. Germline CDR1 reads SGHRS; CDR2 reads YFSETQ. The CDR3 nucleotides are TGCGCCAGCAGCTTAAATCCAACAGATACGCAGTATTTT. Its translation: CASSLNPTDTQYF.